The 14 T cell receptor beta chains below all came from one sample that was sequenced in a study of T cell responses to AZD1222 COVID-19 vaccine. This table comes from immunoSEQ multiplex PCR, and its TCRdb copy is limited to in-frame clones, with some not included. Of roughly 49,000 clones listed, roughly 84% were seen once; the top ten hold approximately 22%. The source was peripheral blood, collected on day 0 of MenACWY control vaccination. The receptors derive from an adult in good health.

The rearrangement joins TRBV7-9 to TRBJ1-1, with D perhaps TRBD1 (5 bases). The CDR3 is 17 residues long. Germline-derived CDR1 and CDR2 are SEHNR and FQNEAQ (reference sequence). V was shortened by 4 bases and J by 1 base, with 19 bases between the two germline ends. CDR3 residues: CASSSQGARDGNTEAFF. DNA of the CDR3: TGTGCCAGCAGCTCGCAGGGAGCGAGGGATGGGAACACTGAAGCTTTCTTT.

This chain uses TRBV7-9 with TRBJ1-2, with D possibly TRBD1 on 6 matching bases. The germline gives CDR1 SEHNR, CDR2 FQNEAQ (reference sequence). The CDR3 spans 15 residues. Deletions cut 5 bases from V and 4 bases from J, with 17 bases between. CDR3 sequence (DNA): TGTGCCAGCAGCCCACCAGGGGTCTTGACCTATGGCTACACCTTC. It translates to CASSPPGVLTYGYTF.

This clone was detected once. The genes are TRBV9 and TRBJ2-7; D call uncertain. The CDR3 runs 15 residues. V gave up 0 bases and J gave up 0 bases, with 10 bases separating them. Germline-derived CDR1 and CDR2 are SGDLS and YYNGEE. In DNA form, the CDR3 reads TGTGCCAGCAGCGTAGACGTGGGCCCCTCCTACGAGCAGTACTTC. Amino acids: CASSVDVGPSYEQYF.

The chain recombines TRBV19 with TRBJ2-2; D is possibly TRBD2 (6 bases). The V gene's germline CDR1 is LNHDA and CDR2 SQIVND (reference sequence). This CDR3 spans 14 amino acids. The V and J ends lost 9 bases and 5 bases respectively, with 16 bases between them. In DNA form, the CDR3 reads TGTGCCAGCGCCCTGGTGGGGGGAACCGGGGAGCTGTTTTTT. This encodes CASALVGGTGELFF. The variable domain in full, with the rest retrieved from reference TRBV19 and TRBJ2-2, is DGGITQSPKYLFRKEGQNVTLSCEQNLNHDAMYWYRQDPGQGLRLIYYSQIVNDFQKGDIAEGYSVSREKKESFPLTVTSAQKNPTAFYLCASALVGGTGELFFGEGSRLTVL.

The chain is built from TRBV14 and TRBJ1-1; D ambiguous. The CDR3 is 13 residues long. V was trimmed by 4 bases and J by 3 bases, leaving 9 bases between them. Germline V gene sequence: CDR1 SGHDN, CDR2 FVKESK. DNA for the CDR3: TGTGCCAGCAGCCCACGAACCCACACTGAAGCTTTCTTT. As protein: CASSPRTHTEAFF.

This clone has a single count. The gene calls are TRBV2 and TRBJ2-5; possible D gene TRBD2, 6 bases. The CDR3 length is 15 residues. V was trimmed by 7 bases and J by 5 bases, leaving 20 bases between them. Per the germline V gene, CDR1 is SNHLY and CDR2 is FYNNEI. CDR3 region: CASTWRGGSGETQYF. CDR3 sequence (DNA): TGTGCCAGCACGTGGCGGGGTGGGTCGGGTGAGACCCAGTACTTC.

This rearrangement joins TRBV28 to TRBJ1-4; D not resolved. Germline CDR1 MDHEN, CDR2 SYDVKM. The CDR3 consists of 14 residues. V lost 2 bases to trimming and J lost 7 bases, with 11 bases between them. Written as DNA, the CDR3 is TGTGCCAGCAGTTTACCTACAAACAGTGAAAAACTGTTTTTT. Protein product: CASSLPTNSEKLFF.

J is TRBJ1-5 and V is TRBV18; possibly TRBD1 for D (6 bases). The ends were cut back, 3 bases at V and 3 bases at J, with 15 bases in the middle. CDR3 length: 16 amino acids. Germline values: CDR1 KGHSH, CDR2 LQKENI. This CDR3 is CASSPSDRTLNQPQHF. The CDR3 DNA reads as TGTGCCAGCTCACCCTCGGACAGAACCCTCAATCAGCCCCAGCATTTT.

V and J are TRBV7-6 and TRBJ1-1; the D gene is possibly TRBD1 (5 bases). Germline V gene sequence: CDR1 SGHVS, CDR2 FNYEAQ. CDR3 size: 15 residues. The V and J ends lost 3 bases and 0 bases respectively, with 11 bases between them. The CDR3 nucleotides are TGTGCCAGCAGCTTGACAGCCACCATGAACACTGAAGCTTTCTTT. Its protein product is CASSLTATMNTEAFF.

In DNA, the CDR3 is TGTGCCTGGAGTGGTCCCGGCTGGGGCTACACCTTC. Translating it yields CAWSGPGWGYTF. The chain has TRBV30 and TRBJ1-2; D not resolved. CDR3 length: 12 amino acids. Germline V lookup: CDR1 GTSNPN, CDR2 SVGIG (reference sequence). V gave up 1 base and J gave up 8 bases, with 11 bases separating them. The full variable domain, in which reference TRBV30 and TRBJ1-2 provide the parts outside the CDR3, is SQTIHQWPATLVQPVGSPLSLECTVEGTSNPNLYWYRQAAGRGLQLLFYSVGIGQISSEVPQNLSASRPQDRQFILSSKKLLLSDSGFYLCAWSGPGWGYTFGSGTRLTVV.

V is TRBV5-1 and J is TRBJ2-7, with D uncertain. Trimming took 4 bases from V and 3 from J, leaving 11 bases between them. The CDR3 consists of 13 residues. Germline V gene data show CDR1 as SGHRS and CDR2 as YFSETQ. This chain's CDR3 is CASSLLGDYEQYF. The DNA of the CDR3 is TGCGCCAGCAGCCTGCTTGGGGACTACGAGCAGTACTTC.

The CDR3: CATSKPTSYGYTF. CDR3 sequence (DNA): TGTGCCACTTCAAAGCCTACCAGCTATGGCTACACCTTC. The chain combines TRBV10-3 with TRBJ1-2; D gene ambiguous. The CDR3 has 13 residues. V lost 10 bases and J lost 4, with 16 bases in between. Germline values: CDR1 ENHRY, CDR2 SYGVKD.

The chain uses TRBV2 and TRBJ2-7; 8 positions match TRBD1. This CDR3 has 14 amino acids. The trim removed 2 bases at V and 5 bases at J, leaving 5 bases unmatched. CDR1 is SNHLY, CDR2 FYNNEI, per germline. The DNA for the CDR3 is TGTGCCAGCAGTGAAAGTATGGACAGGGACGAGCAGTACGTC. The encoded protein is CASSESMDRDEQYV.

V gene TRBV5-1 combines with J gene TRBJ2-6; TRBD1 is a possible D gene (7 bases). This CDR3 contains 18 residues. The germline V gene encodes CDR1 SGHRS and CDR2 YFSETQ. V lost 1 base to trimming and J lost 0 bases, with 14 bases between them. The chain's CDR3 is CASSLRGDSYSGANVLTF. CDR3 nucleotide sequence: TGCGCCAGCAGCTTGAGGGGGGACAGTTACTCTGGGGCCAACGTCCTGACTTTC. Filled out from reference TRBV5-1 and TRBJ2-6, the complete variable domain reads KAGVTQTPRYLIKTRGQQVTLSCSPISGHRSVSWYQQTPGQGLQFLFEYFSETQRNKGNFPGRFSGRQFSNSRSEMNVSTLELGDSALYLCASSLRGDSYSGANVLTFGAGSRLTVL.